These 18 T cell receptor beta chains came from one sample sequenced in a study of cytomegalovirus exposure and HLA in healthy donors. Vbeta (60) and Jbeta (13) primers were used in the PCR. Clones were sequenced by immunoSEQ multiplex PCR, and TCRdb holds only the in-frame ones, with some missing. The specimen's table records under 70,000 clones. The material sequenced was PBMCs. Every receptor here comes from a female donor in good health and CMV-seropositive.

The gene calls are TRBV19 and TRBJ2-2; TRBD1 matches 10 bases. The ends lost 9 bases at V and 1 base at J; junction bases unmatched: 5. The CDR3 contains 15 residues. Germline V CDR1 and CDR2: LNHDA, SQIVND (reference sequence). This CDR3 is CASWDRGQNTGELFF. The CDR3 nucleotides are TGTGCCAGCTGGGACAGGGGCCAGAACACCGGGGAGCTGTTTTTT.

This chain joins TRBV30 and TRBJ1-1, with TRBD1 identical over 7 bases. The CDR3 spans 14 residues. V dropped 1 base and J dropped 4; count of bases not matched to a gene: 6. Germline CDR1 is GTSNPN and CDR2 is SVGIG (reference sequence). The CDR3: CAWSGLTGATEAFF. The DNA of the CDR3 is TGTGCCTGGAGTGGGCTTACAGGGGCCACTGAAGCTTTCTTT. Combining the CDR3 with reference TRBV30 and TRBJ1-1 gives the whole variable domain SQTIHQWPATLVQPVGSPLSLECTVEGTSNPNLYWYRQAAGRGLQLLFYSVGIGQISSEVPQNLSASRPQDRQFILSSKKLLLSDSGFYLCAWSGLTGATEAFFGQGTRLTVV.

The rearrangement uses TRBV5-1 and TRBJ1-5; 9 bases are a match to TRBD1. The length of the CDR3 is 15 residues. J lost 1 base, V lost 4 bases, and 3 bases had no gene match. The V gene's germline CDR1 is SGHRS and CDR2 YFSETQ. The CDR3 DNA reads TGCGCCAGCAGCACCGGGACAGGGAGCAATCAGCCCCAGCATTTT. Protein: CASSTGTGSNQPQHF.

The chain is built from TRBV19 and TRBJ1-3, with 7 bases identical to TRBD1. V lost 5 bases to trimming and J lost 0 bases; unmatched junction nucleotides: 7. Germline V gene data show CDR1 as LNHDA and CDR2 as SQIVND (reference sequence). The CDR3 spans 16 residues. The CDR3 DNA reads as TGTGCCAGTAGTCCCTCGACAGGGTTCTCTGGAAACACCATATATTTT. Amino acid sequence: CASSPSTGFSGNTIYF.

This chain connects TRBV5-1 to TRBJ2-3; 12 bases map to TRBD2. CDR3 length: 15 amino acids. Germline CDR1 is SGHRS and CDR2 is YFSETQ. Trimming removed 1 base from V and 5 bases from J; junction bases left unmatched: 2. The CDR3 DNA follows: TGCGCCAGCAGCTTGACACTAGCGGGGGGAGATACGCAGTATTTT. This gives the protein CASSLTLAGGDTQYF.

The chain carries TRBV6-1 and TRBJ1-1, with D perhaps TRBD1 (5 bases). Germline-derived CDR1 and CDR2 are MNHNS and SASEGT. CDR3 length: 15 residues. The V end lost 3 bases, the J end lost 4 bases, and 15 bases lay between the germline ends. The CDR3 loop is CASSETFGAGTEAFF. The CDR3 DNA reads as TGTGCCAGCAGTGAGACTTTTGGGGCCGGCACTGAAGCTTTCTTT.

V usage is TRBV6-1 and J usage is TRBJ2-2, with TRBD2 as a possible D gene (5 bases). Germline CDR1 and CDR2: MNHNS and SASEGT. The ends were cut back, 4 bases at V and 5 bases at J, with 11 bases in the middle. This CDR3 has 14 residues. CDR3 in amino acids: CASSGVLATGELFF. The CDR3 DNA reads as TGTGCCAGCAGTGGAGTTCTAGCTACCGGGGAGCTGTTTTTT.

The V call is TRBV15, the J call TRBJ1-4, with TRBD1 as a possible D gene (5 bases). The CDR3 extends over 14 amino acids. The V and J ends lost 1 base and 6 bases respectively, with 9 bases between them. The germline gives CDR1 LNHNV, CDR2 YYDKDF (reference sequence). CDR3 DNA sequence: TGTGCCACCAGCAGAGGCCAGGGCGATGAAAAACTGTTTTTT. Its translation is CATSRGQGDEKLFF. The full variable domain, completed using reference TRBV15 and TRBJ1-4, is DAMVIQNPRYQVTQFGKPVTLSCSQTLNHNVMYWYQQKSSQAPKLLFHYYDKDFNNEADTPDNFQSRRPNTSFCFLDIRSPGLGDTAMYLCATSRGQGDEKLFFGSGTQLSVL.

CDR3 region: CASSSRTGTNSPLHF. As DNA, the CDR3 is TGTGCCAGCAGTTCGCGGACAGGGACCAATTCACCCCTCCACTTT. The J gene is TRBJ1-6, the V gene TRBV6-5; 8 bases agree with TRBD1. This CDR3 has 15 amino acids. J gave up 7 bases and V 4 bases, and 6 bases lay outside the gene matches. Germline V lookup: CDR1 MNHEY, CDR2 SVGAGI.

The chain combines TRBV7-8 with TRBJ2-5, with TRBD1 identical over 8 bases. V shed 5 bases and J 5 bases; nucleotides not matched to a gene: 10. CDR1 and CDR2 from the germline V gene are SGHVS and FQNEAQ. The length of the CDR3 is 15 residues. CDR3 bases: TGTGCCAGCAGCCCCAGGGCAGGGGGCATGGAGACCCAGTACTTC. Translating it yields CASSPRAGGMETQYF.

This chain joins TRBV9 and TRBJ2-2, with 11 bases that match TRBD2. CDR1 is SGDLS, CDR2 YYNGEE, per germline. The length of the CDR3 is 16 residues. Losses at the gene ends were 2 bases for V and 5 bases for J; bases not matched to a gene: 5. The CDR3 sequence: CASSVTGTSGTGELFF. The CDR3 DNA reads TGTGCCAGCAGCGTGACCGGGACTAGCGGTACCGGGGAGCTGTTTTTT.

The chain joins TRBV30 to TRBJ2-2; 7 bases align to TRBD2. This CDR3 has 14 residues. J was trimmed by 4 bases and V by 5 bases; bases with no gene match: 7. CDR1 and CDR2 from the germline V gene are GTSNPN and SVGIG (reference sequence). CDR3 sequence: CAWAGLPITGELFF. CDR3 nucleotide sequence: TGTGCCTGGGCGGGACTACCCATCACCGGGGAGCTGTTTTTT.

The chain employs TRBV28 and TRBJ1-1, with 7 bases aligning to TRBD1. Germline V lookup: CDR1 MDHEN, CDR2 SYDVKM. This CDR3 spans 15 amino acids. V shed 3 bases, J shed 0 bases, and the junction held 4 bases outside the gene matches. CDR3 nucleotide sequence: TGTGCCAGCAGTTTCGGGGACAGACTGAACACTGAAGCTTTCTTT. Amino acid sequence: CASSFGDRLNTEAFF.

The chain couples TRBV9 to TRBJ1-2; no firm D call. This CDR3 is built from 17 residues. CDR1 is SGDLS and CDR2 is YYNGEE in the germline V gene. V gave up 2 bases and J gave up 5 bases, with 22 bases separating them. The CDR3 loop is CASSVASTGLVLYGYTF. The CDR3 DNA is TGTGCCAGCAGCGTCGCTTCCACGGGGTTAGTATTGTATGGCTACACCTTC.

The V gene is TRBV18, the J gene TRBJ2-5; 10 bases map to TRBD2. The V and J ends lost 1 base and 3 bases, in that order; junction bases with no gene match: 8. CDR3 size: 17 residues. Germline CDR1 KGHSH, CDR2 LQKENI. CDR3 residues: CASSPRASGGSEETQYF. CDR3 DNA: TGTGCCAGCTCACCACGGGCTAGCGGGGGCTCAGAAGAGACCCAGTACTTC.

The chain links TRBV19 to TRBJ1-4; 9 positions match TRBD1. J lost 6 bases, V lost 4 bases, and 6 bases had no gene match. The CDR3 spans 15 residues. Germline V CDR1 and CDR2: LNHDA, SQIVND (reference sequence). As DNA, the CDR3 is TGTGCCAGTAGTACCTACAGGGGGCGGGATGAAAAACTGTTTTTT. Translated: CASSTYRGRDEKLFF. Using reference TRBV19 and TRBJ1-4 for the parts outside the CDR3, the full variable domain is DGGITQSPKYLFRKEGQNVTLSCEQNLNHDAMYWYRQDPGQGLRLIYYSQIVNDFQKGDIAEGYSVSREKKESFPLTVTSAQKNPTAFYLCASSTYRGRDEKLFFGSGTQLSVL.

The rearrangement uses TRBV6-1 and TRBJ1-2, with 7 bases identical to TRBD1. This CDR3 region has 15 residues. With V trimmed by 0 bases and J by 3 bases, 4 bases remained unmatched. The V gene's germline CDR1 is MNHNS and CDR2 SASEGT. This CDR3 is CASSEALGGHYGYTF. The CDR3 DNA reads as TGTGCCAGCAGTGAAGCGCTAGGGGGCCACTATGGCTACACCTTC.

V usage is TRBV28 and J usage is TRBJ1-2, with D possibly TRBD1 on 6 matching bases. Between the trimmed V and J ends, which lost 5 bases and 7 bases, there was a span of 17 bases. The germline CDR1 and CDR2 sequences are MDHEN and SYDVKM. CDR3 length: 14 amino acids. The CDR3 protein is CASSRPPQGSGYTF. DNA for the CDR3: TGTGCCAGCAGTCGACCTCCACAGGGTTCTGGCTACACCTTC.